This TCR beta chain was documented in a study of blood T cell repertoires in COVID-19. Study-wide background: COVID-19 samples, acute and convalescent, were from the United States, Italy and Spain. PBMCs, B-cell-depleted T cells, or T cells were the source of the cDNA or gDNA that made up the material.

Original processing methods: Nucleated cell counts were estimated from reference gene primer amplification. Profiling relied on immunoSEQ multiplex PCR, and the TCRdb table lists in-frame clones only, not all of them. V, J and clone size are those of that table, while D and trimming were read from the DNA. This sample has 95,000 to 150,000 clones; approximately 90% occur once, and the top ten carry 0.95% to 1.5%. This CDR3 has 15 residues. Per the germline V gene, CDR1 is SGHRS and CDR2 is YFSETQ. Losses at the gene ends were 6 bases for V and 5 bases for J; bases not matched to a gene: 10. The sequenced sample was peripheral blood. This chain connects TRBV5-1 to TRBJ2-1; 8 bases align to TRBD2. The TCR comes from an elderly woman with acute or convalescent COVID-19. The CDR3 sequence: CASTIAGRRDNEQFF. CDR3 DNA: TGCGCCAGCACCATAGCGGGAAGGAGGGACAATGAGCAGTTCTTC.